This TCR beta chain derives from a study of blood T cell repertoires in COVID-19. About the study: The United States, Italy and Spain supplied acute and convalescent COVID-19 samples. From T cells, B-cell-depleted T cells, or PBMCs came the material, which was cDNA or gDNA.

V gave up 7 bases and J gave up 0 bases, with 19 bases separating them. The CDR3 consists of 17 residues. The germline V gene encodes CDR1 SNHLY and CDR2 FYNNEI. Clones were sequenced by immunoSEQ multiplex PCR, and TCRdb holds only the in-frame ones, with some missing. Altogether 45,000 to 55,000 clones are present, roughly 91% being singletons, with the ten largest covering over 3%. V and J are TRBV2 and TRBJ1-3; no clear D. The receptor was isolated from a human donor in a cohort sampled during active COVID-19. Sequencing was performed on peripheral blood. CDR3 nucleotide sequence: TGTGCCAGCAATTTACAAGGACTTGGTAGCTCTGGAAACACCATATATTTT. Residues: CASNLQGLGSSGNTIYF.